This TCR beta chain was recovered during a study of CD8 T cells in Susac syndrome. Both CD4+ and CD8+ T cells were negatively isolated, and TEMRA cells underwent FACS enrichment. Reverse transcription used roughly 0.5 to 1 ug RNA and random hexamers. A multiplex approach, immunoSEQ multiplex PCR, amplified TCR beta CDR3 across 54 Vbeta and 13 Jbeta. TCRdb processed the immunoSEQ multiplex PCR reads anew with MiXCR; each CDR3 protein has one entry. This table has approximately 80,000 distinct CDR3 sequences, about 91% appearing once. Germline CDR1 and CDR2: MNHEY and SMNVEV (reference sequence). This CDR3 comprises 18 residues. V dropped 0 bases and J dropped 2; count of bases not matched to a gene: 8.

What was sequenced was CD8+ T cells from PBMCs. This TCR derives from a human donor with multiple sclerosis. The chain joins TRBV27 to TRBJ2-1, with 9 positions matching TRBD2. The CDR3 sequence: CASSLSGGREGPYNEQFF. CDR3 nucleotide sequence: TGTGCCAGCAGTTTATCTGGCGGGCGGGAGGGCCCCTACAATGAGCAGTTCTTC.